The 19 T cell receptor beta chains listed next were all sequenced from one sample in a study of T cells expressing NK-cell markers. TCRdb re-called the 5' RACE reads, yielding one record per CDR3 amino acid sequence without DNA. Across 300,000 to 500,000 distinct CDR3 sequences, the top ten clones capture about 10% of the sample. Sequenced: blood T cells: a sorted CD56 or NKG2C T cell subset, CD4+ or CD8+ T cells, or bulk PBMC T cells (not recorded which). Every receptor here comes from a woman between 45 and 60 years old in good health.

V gene TRBV29-1 combines with J gene TRBJ1-4; the D gene TCRdb calls, TRBD1, cannot be checked with no DNA. The CDR3 contains 12 residues. The germline CDR1 and CDR2 sequences are SQVTM and ANQGSEA. This CDR3 reads CSVRDPNEKLFF.

This clonotype is identified as medium-sized from frequency. The V gene is TRBV15, the J gene TRBJ2-2; the D gene TCRdb calls, TRBD2, cannot be checked with no DNA. The CDR3 extends over 21 amino acids. Per germline, CDR1 LNHNV and CDR2 YYDKDF (reference sequence). CDR3 region: CATSRERTSGSSALHTGELFF. The variable domain in full, with the rest retrieved from reference TRBV15 and TRBJ2-2, is DAMVIQNPRYQVTQFGKPVTLSCSQTLNHNVMYWYQQKSSQAPKLLFHYYDKDFNNEADTPDNFQSRRPNTSFCFLDIRSPGLGDTAMYLCATSRERTSGSSALHTGELFFGEGSRLTVL.

Here the CDR3 reads CASSYLPGEMNEQFF. This chain links TRBV6-5 with TRBJ2-1; TCRdb calls TRBD2, which cannot be checked without DNA. There are 15 residues in the CDR3. Germline assignment: CDR1 MNHEY and CDR2 SVGAGI.

This chain links TRBV20-1 with TRBJ2-7; TCRdb selects TRBD1, and the lack of DNA leaves this call unchecked. Germline values: CDR1 DFQATT, CDR2 SNEGSKA (reference sequence). This CDR3 spans 13 amino acids. The CDR3 sequence: CSAGAPSSYEQYF.

The gene calls are TRBV20-1 and TRBJ2-1; the D call of TRBD2 rests on TCRdb alone, since no DNA is present to check it. CDR3 length equals 15 residues. Germline CDR1 DFQATT, CDR2 SNEGSKA (reference sequence). Here the CDR3 reads CSARSGVDLYNEQFF.

The chain recombines TRBV12-3 or TRBV12-4 with TRBJ1-2; TCRdb's assignment of TRBD1 cannot be checked, as there is no DNA. The CDR3 spans 14 residues. The CDR3 loop reads CASRLGDRVDGYTF.

The chain is built from TRBV10-3 and TRBJ1-4. This CDR3 spans 16 amino acids. Germline V lookup: CDR1 ENHRY, CDR2 SYGVKD. CDR3 amino acids: CAISDRSLASNEKLFF.

The chain carries TRBV5-1 and TRBJ2-3. Germline V gene lookup returns CDR1 SGHRS and CDR2 YFSETQ. The CDR3 covers 14 residues. CDR3 amino acids: CASSLEDRTDTQYF.

The chain links TRBV30 to TRBJ1-1; the D gene TCRdb calls, TRBD1, cannot be checked with no DNA. The germline gives CDR1 GTSNPN, CDR2 SVGIG (reference sequence). The CDR3 is made up of 15 amino acids. The CDR3 protein is CAWSVWGTVNTEAFF.

The rearrangement uses TRBV5-1 and TRBJ2-1; the TRBD2 assignment by TCRdb is unverifiable without DNA. The germline V gene encodes CDR1 SGHRS and CDR2 YFSETQ. The CDR3 runs 18 residues. The CDR3 sequence: CASSDGLLAKPSYNEQFF.

The V call is TRBV29-1, the J call TRBJ2-5; checking the TCRdb D call of TRBD1 is not possible without DNA. From germline, CDR1 is SQVTM and CDR2 ANQGSEA. CDR3 length: 15 amino acids. The CDR3 loop is CSVVKLAGVEENQYF. Full variable domain (missing parts from reference TRBV29-1 and TRBJ2-5): SAVISQKPSRDICQRGTSLTIQCQVDSQVTMMFWYRQQPGQSLTLIATANQGSEATYESGFVIDKFPISRPNLTFSTLTVSNMSPEDSSIYLCSVVKLAGVEENQYFGPGTRLLVL.

The chain links TRBV18 to TRBJ1-5; TCRdb's D call of TRBD1 is untestable without DNA. CDR1 is KGHSH, CDR2 LQKENI, per germline. The CDR3 sequence is 16 residues long. Here the CDR3 reads CASSPLRTPGDQPQHF.

This sequence joins TRBV5-1 and TRBJ2-1; TCRdb indicates TRBD1, and absent DNA this call remains unverified. This CDR3 is 15 amino acids long. Germline V CDR1 and CDR2: SGHRS, YFSETQ. This CDR3 is CASSSGTHMYNEQFF.

This chain connects TRBV24-1 to TRBJ1-2. The CDR3 covers 13 residues. Germline CDR1 reads KGHDR; CDR2 reads SFDVKD. The CDR3 loop is CATSDPRQGGYTF.

The rearrangement uses TRBV29-1 and TRBJ2-1; the TCRdb call, TRBD2, lacks DNA for checking. Germline CDR1 is SQVTM and CDR2 is ANQGSEA. This CDR3 has 18 amino acids. CDR3 residues: CSVSAGLAGWTSYNEQFF.

V and J are TRBV7-9 and TRBJ2-3; TCRdb reports TRBD2, a call that lacks DNA to check it against. The CDR3 contains 15 residues. Germline loops: CDR1 SEHNR, CDR2 FQNEAQ (reference sequence). This CDR3 is CASSLSTGGQDTQYF.

This chain links TRBV18 with TRBJ2-5; the D gene TCRdb calls, TRBD2, cannot be checked with no DNA. From germline, CDR1 is KGHSH and CDR2 LQKENI. The CDR3 spans 16 residues. The chain's CDR3 is CASSPRGGVTQETQYF.

J is TRBJ2-1 and V is TRBV11-2; there is no DNA to check the TCRdb D call of TRBD2. Per the germline V gene, CDR1 is SGHAT and CDR2 is FQNNGV. The CDR3 loop spans 15 amino acids. The CDR3 sequence: CASSFNSLARNEQFF.

V is TRBV11-2 and J is TRBJ1-5; with no DNA, the TCRdb D assignment of TRBD1 cannot be verified. This CDR3 spans 12 amino acids. Germline loops: CDR1 SGHAT, CDR2 FQNNGV. The CDR3 is CASSSPPGPQHF.